One sample yielded the 24 T cell receptor beta chains listed below, sequenced in a study of cytotoxic CD8 clonotypes in ibrutinib-treated CLL. The protocol was immunoSEQ multiplex PCR, while the TCRdb copy is restricted to in-frame clones and leaves out a portion. The sample gives approximately 100,000 clones, more than 55% of which show up once; around a third is in the top ten. The input for sequencing was PBMCs, taken after 24 months of ibrutinib treatment. These receptor sequences come from a human donor with chronic lymphocytic leukemia.

There are a few counts of this clone. V and J are TRBV25-1 and TRBJ2-5, with a weak D call TRBD1 (6 bases). Germline loops: CDR1 MGHDK, CDR2 SYGVNS. The CDR3 loop spans 14 amino acids. V was clipped by 5 bases and J by 5 bases, with 15 bases between them. The chain's CDR3 is CASSPLQGRETQYF. The CDR3, as DNA: TGTGCCAGCAGTCCTCTACAGGGTCGCGAGACCCAGTACTTC.

This clone was detected only once. The chain uses TRBV5-1 and TRBJ1-1; 7 bases agree with TRBD1. This CDR3 region has 16 residues. With 2 bases clipped from V and 2 bases from J, the junction kept 9 bases outside the gene matches. Germline CDR1 SGHRS, CDR2 YFSETQ. Written as DNA, the CDR3 is TGCGCCAGCAGCTTCGATTCTCGGACAGGCAACACTGAAGCTTTCTTT. Its protein is CASSFDSRTGNTEAFF.

This chain uses TRBV28 with TRBJ1-2; a weak D match, TRBD1 (6 bases). This CDR3 is built from 13 residues. V was clipped by 7 bases and J by 8 bases, with 17 bases between them. Germline V lookup: CDR1 MDHEN, CDR2 SYDVKM. CDR3 residues: CASTAEGEGGYTF. The CDR3 DNA sequence: TGTGCCAGCACCGCGGAGGGGGAGGGAGGCTACACCTTC.

The chain couples TRBV30 to TRBJ1-1; possible D gene TRBD1, 6 bases. The germline CDR1 and CDR2 sequences are GTSNPN and SVGIG (reference sequence). Trimming cost V 2 bases and J 0 bases, with 16 bases left between them. The CDR3 has 16 amino acids. CDR3 residues: CAWSRGLQGMNTEAFF. In DNA, the CDR3 is TGTGCCTGGAGTAGAGGCCTCCAGGGGATGAACACTGAAGCTTTCTTT. Complete variable domain (other parts from reference TRBV30 and TRBJ1-1): SQTIHQWPATLVQPVGSPLSLECTVEGTSNPNLYWYRQAAGRGLQLLFYSVGIGQISSEVPQNLSASRPQDRQFILSSKKLLLSDSGFYLCAWSRGLQGMNTEAFFGQGTRLTVV.

V usage is TRBV30 and J usage is TRBJ2-3; 9 bases are shared with TRBD2. Germline CDR1 and CDR2: GTSNPN and SVGIG (reference sequence). Trimming at V came to 5 bases and at J to 5 bases, leaving 11 bases not matched to a gene. The CDR3 runs to 15 residues. The CDR3 bases are TGTGCCTGGGAGATGGGCGGGGGGGCCGGAGATACGCAGTATTTT. This sequence encodes CAWEMGGGAGDTQYF.

The J gene is TRBJ2-7, the V gene TRBV7-9; 8 bases align to TRBD1. The germline V gene has CDR1 SEHNR and CDR2 FQNEAQ (reference sequence). The CDR3 covers 12 residues. Trimming removed 4 bases from V and 6 bases from J; junction bases left unmatched: 2. CDR3 DNA: TGTGCCAGCAGCTCGACAGGGGCCGAGCAGTACTTC. Protein product: CASSSTGAEQYF.

This clone turned up a few times. The V and J genes are TRBV6-1 and TRBJ1-3, with D possibly matching TRBD1 (5 bases). Germline V gives CDR1 MNHNS, CDR2 SASEGT. CDR3 size: 14 residues. Trimming shortened V by 8 bases and J by 4 bases, and 15 bases separated the two germline ends. CDR3 amino acids: CASDSGGSGNTIYF. In nucleotides, the CDR3 is TGTGCCAGCGATTCTGGGGGTTCGGGAAACACCATATATTTT.

This chain joins TRBV28 and TRBJ2-7; D is perhaps TRBD1 or TRBD2 (5 bases each). The CDR3 sequence is 16 residues long. Germline loops: CDR1 MDHEN, CDR2 SYDVKM. The V and J ends lost 1 base and 0 bases respectively, with 13 bases between them. In DNA form, the CDR3 reads TGTGCCAGCAGTTTATACTCCGGGACGGGCTCCTACGAGCAGTACTTC. It codes for CASSLYSGTGSYEQYF.

This clone appeared once. V gene TRBV4-2 combines with J gene TRBJ1-2, with D uncertain. The CDR3 runs to 15 residues. Trimming shortened V by 5 bases and J by 2 bases, and 15 bases separated the two germline ends. From germline, CDR1 is LGHNA and CDR2 YNFKEQ. Here the CDR3 reads CASSLALSFNYGYTF. CDR3 DNA: TGTGCCAGCAGCTTAGCGCTCAGTTTCAACTATGGCTACACCTTC.

This chain uses TRBV7-9 with TRBJ1-2; 7 nucleotides line up with TRBD1. The CDR3 runs to 15 residues. Per germline, CDR1 SEHNR and CDR2 FQNEAQ (reference sequence). V dropped 5 bases and J dropped 1; count of bases not matched to a gene: 7. CDR3: CASSPGTAFNYGYTF. The CDR3 bases are TGTGCCAGCAGCCCCGGGACAGCTTTTAACTATGGCTACACCTTC.

The chain couples TRBV9 to TRBJ2-2; 10 bases align to TRBD2. The junction had 2 bases not matched to a gene; V was cut back by 1 base and J by 8 bases. Germline V lookup: CDR1 SGDLS, CDR2 YYNGEE. This CDR3 spans 14 amino acids. The CDR3 bases are TGTGCCAGCAGCGTAACTAGCGGGGTAGGGGAGCTGTTTTTT. This sequence encodes CASSVTSGVGELFF.

This clone was observed a handful of times. CDR3 nucleotides: TGTGCCAGCAGTGAAGCGCCGGGACAGGGGGCGCGAGGTGAGCAGTTCTTC. This sequence encodes CASSEAPGQGARGEQFF. The chain links TRBV6-1 to TRBJ2-1; 12 bases are shared with TRBD1. Germline V gives CDR1 MNHNS, CDR2 SASEGT. The CDR3 runs to 17 residues. V shed 0 bases and J 9 bases; nucleotides not matched to a gene: 9.

This clone was recorded a few times. One end of the junction fails to match germline, which may point to a read error. The genes are TRBV11-2 and TRBJ2-3; possibly TRBD1 for D (5 bases). CDR3 size: 13 residues. Germline V CDR1 and CDR2: SGHAT, FQNNGV. The CDR3 nucleotides read TGTGCCAGCACCTTAGGGGCGGCAGATACGCAGTATTTT. It yields the protein CASTLGAADTQYF.

This clone turned up a few times. This CDR3 reads CASRGHQGDQPQHF. The CDR3 nucleotides are TGTGCCAGCAGGGGACATCAAGGTGATCAGCCCCAGCATTTT. J is TRBJ1-5 and V is TRBV6-5, with TRBD1 as a possible D gene (6 bases). Trimming took 6 bases from V and 5 from J, leaving 14 bases between them. In germline, CDR1 is MNHEY, CDR2 SVGAGI. The CDR3 length is 14 residues.

The chain joins TRBV19 to TRBJ2-1; the D gene is possibly TRBD1 (6 bases). The CDR3 covers 14 residues. CDR1 and CDR2 from the germline V gene are LNHDA and SQIVND (reference sequence). V lost 9 bases, J lost 1 base, and 13 bases lay in between. Written as DNA, the CDR3 is TGTGCCAGCTCAAGAGGACAGTCCTACAATGAGCAGTTCTTC. Amino acid sequence: CASSRGQSYNEQFF.

V gene TRBV4-3 combines with J gene TRBJ2-7; TRBD1 matches 7 bases. The CDR3 loop spans 15 amino acids. Germline loops: CDR1 LGHNA, CDR2 YSLEER. Germline trimming cut 3 bases from V and 5 bases from J; bases unmatched to any gene: 10. CDR3 nucleotides: TGCGCCAGCAGCCAGGAACTATATAGGGGGCACGAGCAGTACTTC. It encodes CASSQELYRGHEQYF.

This clone came up a few times. The rearrangement joins TRBV25-1 to TRBJ1-6; D gene uncertain. Germline-derived CDR1 and CDR2 are MGHDK and SYGVNS. This CDR3 comprises 14 residues. V lost 5 bases to trimming and J lost 2 bases, with 7 bases between them. The CDR3 region is CASSTVPYNSPLHF. The CDR3 bases are TGTGCCAGCAGTACAGTCCCCTATAATTCACCCCTCCACTTT.

This clone was counted between two and nine times. V gene TRBV25-1 combines with J gene TRBJ1-1; tentative D call: TRBD1 (5 bases). The germline CDR1 and CDR2 sequences are MGHDK and SYGVNS. The CDR3 is 10 amino acids. V lost 6 bases and J lost 11, with 10 bases in between. DNA for the CDR3: TGTGCCAGCAGCTCAGGGAAGGCTTTCTTT. Protein: CASSSGKAFF.

The chain links TRBV29-1 to TRBJ2-7; possible D gene TRBD1, 5 bases. This CDR3 is built from 13 residues. Deletions cut 4 bases from V and 3 bases from J, with 13 bases between. Germline V gene data show CDR1 as SQVTM and CDR2 as ANQGSEA. The CDR3 DNA reads TGCAGCGTTGTCCAAGACAGCTACTACGAGCAGTACTTC. Translated, it gives CSVVQDSYYEQYF.

The chain has TRBV10-1 and TRBJ2-1, with 7 nucleotides matching TRBD1. The V gene end was trimmed by 8 bases and the J gene end by 8 bases; junction bases not matched to a gene: 15. This CDR3 region has 15 residues. CDR1 and CDR2 from the germline V gene are WNHNN and SYGVQD (reference sequence). In nucleotides, the CDR3 is TGCGCCAGCGGTTCGAACAGGGGTGTCGGGGATGAGCAGTTCTTC. Translation: CASGSNRGVGDEQFF.

The chain links TRBV10-3 to TRBJ2-2; tentatively, D is TRBD1 or TRBD2 (5 bases each). Germline V gene data show CDR1 as ENHRY and CDR2 as SYGVKD. The CDR3 is 13 residues long. Trimming shortened V by 2 bases and J by 4 bases, and 5 bases separated the two germline ends. The CDR3 DNA reads as TGTGCCATCAGTGAGGGGGGCACCGGGGAGCTGTTTTTT. It translates to CAISEGGTGELFF.

The CDR3 loop is CASSEKGTSYEQYF. CDR3 in DNA: TGTGCCAGCAGTGAAAAAGGAACCTCCTACGAGCAGTACTTC. The chain uses TRBV6-1 and TRBJ2-7; unclear D gene. V lost 2 bases and J lost 0, with 8 bases in between. The germline CDR1 and CDR2 sequences are MNHNS and SASEGT. The CDR3 consists of 14 residues.

The CDR3 loop is CASIRDRENQPQHF. The CDR3, as DNA: TGTGCCAGCATCCGGGACAGGGAAAACCAGCCCCAGCATTTT. V usage is TRBV28 and J usage is TRBJ1-5; 9 nucleotides match TRBD1. From germline, CDR1 is MDHEN and CDR2 SYDVKM. V lost 7 bases and J lost 7; bases outside the gene matches: 8. This CDR3 is 14 amino acids long.

The chain carries TRBV6-1 and TRBJ1-1; no clear D gene. CDR3 size: 13 residues. Trimming took 2 bases from V and 7 from J, leaving 11 bases between them. Germline V gene lookup returns CDR1 MNHNS and CDR2 SASEGT. This chain's CDR3 is CASSEQAKYEAFF. The CDR3 nucleotides are TGTGCCAGCAGTGAACAAGCGAAATATGAAGCTTTCTTT.